This TCR beta chain was captured by sequencing in a study of blood T cell repertoires in COVID-19. For the study at large: Both acute and convalescent COVID-19 samples were obtained from the United States, Italy and Spain. In each case, the material was cDNA or gDNA derived from T cells, B-cell-depleted T cells, or PBMCs.

Original processing methods: Using reference gene primer amplification, nucleated cell counts were estimated. Libraries were prepared by immunoSEQ multiplex PCR; TCRdb keeps only in-frame clonotypes and omits some of them. For V, J and clone size, that table is used; D and trimming come from the DNA. The sample comprises around 300,000 clones, approximately 82% of which are singletons, and around 3% rests with the top ten. The sequence came from a man between 25 and 39 years old with active or convalescent COVID-19. Sequences were obtained from peripheral blood.

The CDR3 DNA follows: TGTGCCAGCACCCCATTCAGAGGGGGAACCTCCGTCCGATCCCTTGAAGCTTTCTTT. Translating it yields CASTPFRGGTSVRSLEAFF. This chain joins TRBV7-9 and TRBJ1-1; D may be TRBD1 (6 bases). The CDR3 length is 19 residues. Germline V CDR1 and CDR2: SEHNR, FQNEAQ (reference sequence). Trimming removed 7 bases from V and 7 bases from J, with 34 bases in between.